This TCR beta chain was obtained from a study of regulatory and conventional T cells in RAG deficiency. The CDR3 has 13 amino acids. CDR1 KGHSH and CDR2 LQKENI come from the germline V gene. The germline V and J ends were trimmed by 6 bases and 6 bases, with 12 bases remaining between them. The table came from immunoSEQ multiplex PCR; TCRdb's copy has only in-frame clones and leaves some out. This table has about 9,400 clones, 70% to 90% appearing once. Genomic DNA came from blood regulatory T cells gated CD4+ CD25-high CD127-low. The same specimen was also included in a second study, on regulatory T cells. Turning to that study: Primers: 52 TRBV forward and 13 TRBJ reverse.

Material: Tregs sorted from blood. The receptor was derived from a human donor in good health. The chain is built from TRBV18 and TRBJ1-5; D ambiguous. CDR3 region: CASSPALSQPQHF. CDR3 DNA sequence: TGTGCCAGCTCCCCAGCGTTGAGTCAGCCCCAGCATTTT.